Here is one TCR beta chain with its context. This entry belongs to a study of T cell clonotyping in hematopoietic cell transplantation. On the study more broadly: Recipients' pretransplant samples followed cytoreduction.

Sequenced by immunoSEQ multiplex PCR; TCRdb stores in-frame clones only, minus some. The data show around 25,000 clones, approximately 77% seen once. Germline CDR1 is SGHRS and CDR2 is YFSETQ. The CDR3 runs to 15 residues. V was pared by 0 bases and J by 7 bases, with 6 bases of the junction left unmatched. As for time point: recipient sample about 28 days before transplant, after cytoreduction. The genes are TRBV5-1 and TRBJ1-5; TRBD1 agrees at 8 bases. Sequencing was performed on peripheral blood mononuclear cells, taken before stem cell transplant. This TCR was sampled from a man aged 50 or older with myelodysplastic syndrome. Some clones in this sample may be carry-over from other donors' samples. CDR3 region: CASSLGGQGHQPQHF. The DNA for the CDR3 is TGCGCCAGCAGCTTGGGTGGACAGGGCCACCAGCCCCAGCATTTT.